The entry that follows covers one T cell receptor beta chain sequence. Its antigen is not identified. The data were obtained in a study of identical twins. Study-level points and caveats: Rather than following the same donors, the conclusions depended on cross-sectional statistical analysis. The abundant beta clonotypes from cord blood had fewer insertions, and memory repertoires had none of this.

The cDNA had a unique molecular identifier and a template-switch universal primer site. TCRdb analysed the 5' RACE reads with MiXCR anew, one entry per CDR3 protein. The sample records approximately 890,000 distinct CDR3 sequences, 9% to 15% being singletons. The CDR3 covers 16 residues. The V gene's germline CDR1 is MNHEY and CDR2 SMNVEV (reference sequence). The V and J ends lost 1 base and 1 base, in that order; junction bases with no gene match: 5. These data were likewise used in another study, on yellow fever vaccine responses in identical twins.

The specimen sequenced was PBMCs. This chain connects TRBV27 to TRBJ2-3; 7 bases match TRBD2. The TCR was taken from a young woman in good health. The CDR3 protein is CASSLLSSGRTDTQYF. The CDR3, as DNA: TGTGCCAGCAGTTTATTGTCTAGCGGACGCACAGATACGCAGTATTTT.